Following are 14 T cell receptor beta chains from one sample sequenced in a study of T-cell reconstitution after alpha-beta-depleted transplantation in children. Preparation of the TCRbeta library was carried out with unique molecular identifiers. TCRdb fed the PCR reads into MiXCR, producing one record per CDR3 protein. The sample gives hundreds of thousands of distinct CDR3 sequences, 10% of which show up once; 2% is in the top ten. Sequences were derived from PBMCs, sampled before TCRalphabeta/CD19-depleted stem cell transplant. These receptors were obtained from a child between 2 and 9 years old with inherited bone marrow failure, due to receive a stem cell transplant.

The chain employs TRBV7-8 and TRBJ1-5; no firm D call. The germline V and J ends were trimmed by 0 bases and 2 bases, with 14 bases remaining between them. Germline CDR1 reads SGHVS; CDR2 reads FQNEAQ. The CDR3 has 17 amino acids. The CDR3 DNA is TGTGCCAGCAGCTTAGCGGCAGCGAGAGGTGGCAATCAGCCCCAGCATTTT. Translated, it gives CASSLAAARGGNQPQHF.

Many counts were recorded for this clonotype. The CDR3: CASSLLPLTNEQYF. The CDR3 DNA sequence: TGTGCCAGCAGTTTATTGCCTCTTACTAACGAGCAGTACTTC. The chain has TRBV27 and TRBJ2-7; no definite D call. V gave up 1 base and J gave up 5 bases, with 12 bases separating them. Germline values: CDR1 MNHEY, CDR2 SMNVEV (reference sequence). The CDR3 has 14 residues.

This clonotype occurred once. A much larger clone sits a single nucleotide away, making a read error possible. The chain joins TRBV11-2 to TRBJ2-7; D call uncertain. Germline lookup yields CDR1 SGHAT and CDR2 FQNNGV. Trimming left V 0 bases short and J 5 bases short, with 5 bases between. The CDR3 totals 12 residues. As DNA, the CDR3 is TGTGCCAGCAGCTTAGATGTAGACGAGCAGTACTTC. Translated, it gives CASSLDVDEQYF.

A few counts support this clonotype. This sequence joins TRBV7-2 and TRBJ2-3, with 11 nucleotides matching TRBD2. V trimming: 8 bases; J trimming: 5 bases; junction bases outside the gene matches: 9. The CDR3 has 15 residues. Germline V gene lookup returns CDR1 SGHTA and CDR2 FQGNSA. The CDR3 loop is CASRLAGIAIDTQYF. CDR3 DNA sequence: TGTGCCAGCCGACTAGCGGGAATAGCCATAGATACGCAGTATTTT.

A note on this clonotype: Since a much larger clone is just one base distant, this may be a read error. This chain connects TRBV20-1 to TRBJ2-7, with TRBD1 matching over 9 bases. The ends lost 3 bases at V and 0 bases at J; junction bases unmatched: 6. Germline CDR1 reads DFQATT; CDR2 reads SNEGSKA (reference sequence). The CDR3 length is 15 residues. CDR3 coding DNA: TGCAGTGCTAGGCGCCCGGGACAGGGCTCCTACGAGCAGTACTTC. Protein sequence: CSARRPGQGSYEQYF.

CDR3 protein: CASSPRRWEQFF. Written as DNA, the CDR3 is TGTGCCAGCAGCCCCCGAAGATGGGAGCAGTTCTTC. The V call is TRBV7-2, the J call TRBJ2-1; D uncertain. Germline CDR1 SGHTA, CDR2 FQGNSA. V was shortened by 5 bases and J by 10 bases, with 12 bases between the two germline ends. The CDR3 sequence is 12 residues long.

The rearrangement links TRBV7-2 to TRBJ2-2, with a possible D match to TRBD2 (6 bases). With 5 bases removed from V and 8 bases from J, the gap between germline ends came to 9 bases. Germline V gives CDR1 SGHTA, CDR2 FQGNSA. There are 12 residues in the CDR3. CDR3 in amino acids: CASSPDYGELFF. The CDR3 DNA reads TGTGCCAGCAGCCCGGACTATGGGGAGCTGTTTTTT.

This clonotype was counted many times. The V and J genes are TRBV20-1 and TRBJ2-5, with 9 bases lining up with TRBD2. The junction had 8 bases not matched to a gene; V was cut back by 1 base and J by 5 bases. Germline lookup yields CDR1 DFQATT and CDR2 SNEGSKA (reference sequence). The CDR3 extends over 15 amino acids. In DNA, the CDR3 is TGCAGTGCTAGAGGGTCAGCGGGAGGTCGGGAGACCCAGTACTTC. Its translation: CSARGSAGGRETQYF.

There are many counts of this clonotype. V usage is TRBV27 and J usage is TRBJ2-7; TRBD1 is a possible D gene (7 bases). Germline-derived CDR1 and CDR2 are MNHEY and SMNVEV (reference sequence). There are 15 residues in the CDR3. V dropped 4 bases and J dropped 0 bases, with 13 bases sitting between them. The CDR3 here is CASSSRDRGSYEQYF. The CDR3 DNA reads as TGTGCCAGCAGTTCGCGGGACAGAGGCTCCTACGAGCAGTACTTC.

Ten or more counts support this clonotype. V gene TRBV12-3 or TRBV12-4 combines with J gene TRBJ1-1, with unresolved D. The CDR3 spans 14 residues. Trimming pared 2 bases from V and 1 base from J, leaving 8 bases between. The CDR3 coding sequence is TGTGCCAGCAGTTTATATGGTGGGAACACTGAAGCTTTCTTT. This gives the protein CASSLYGGNTEAFF.

This chain uses TRBV19 with TRBJ2-1, with 8 bases matching TRBD2. Trimming cost V 9 bases and J 2 bases; bases outside gene matches: 9. Germline V gives CDR1 LNHDA, CDR2 SQIVND (reference sequence). The CDR3 totals 15 residues. The CDR3 DNA reads TGTGCCAGCACCGCTCGACTAGCGACCTACAATGAGCAGTTCTTC. Encoded protein: CASTARLATYNEQFF.

Ten or more counts support this clonotype. The chain links TRBV23-1 to TRBJ2-1, with 10 nucleotides matching TRBD2. TRBV23-1 is identified as an open reading frame with a role that is uncertain. The CDR3 consists of 15 residues. V gave up 7 bases and J gave up 4 bases; unmatched junction bases: 7. The CDR3 DNA follows: TGCGCCAGCAATCCTCTAGCGGGAGCATACAATGAGCAGTTCTTC. This sequence encodes CASNPLAGAYNEQFF.

The V gene is TRBV5-4, the J gene TRBJ2-1; 8 positions agree with TRBD2. In germline, CDR1 is SGHNT, CDR2 YYREEE (reference sequence). This CDR3 spans 15 amino acids. Germline trimming cut 0 bases from V and 8 bases from J; bases unmatched to any gene: 7. The CDR3 nucleotides read TGTGCCAGCAGCTTGGGGGGGACTAGTCACCATGAGCAGTTCTTC. This translates into CASSLGGTSHHEQFF.

The sample holds many counts of this clonotype. The J gene is TRBJ2-1, the V gene TRBV13; TRBD2 is a possible D gene (6 bases). CDR3 size: 16 residues. The germline V gene encodes CDR1 PRHDT and CDR2 FYEKMQ (reference sequence). Trimming shortened V by 3 bases and J by 3 bases, and 15 bases separated the two germline ends. In nucleotides, the CDR3 is TGTGCCAGCAGCTTCGGCGGGACTCCCCACTACAATGAGCAGTTCTTC. The encoded protein is CASSFGGTPHYNEQFF.